The T cell receptor beta chain under discussion was sequenced for a study of T cell responses to AZD1222 COVID-19 vaccine. Study-level points and caveats: Reports say nearly half of spike-specific TCRs go after unmutated variant regions. Repertoires were sampled only after the peak T cell response. The CD4 TCRs associated with vaccination extended across spike and predominated at 160-218 and 743-854. Donors, mostly white British, included more females; clonal diversity was possibly underestimated.

The CDR3 covers 14 residues. Germline V CDR1 and CDR2: SGHNT, YENEEA. Trimming took off 1 base at V and 5 bases at J, with 8 bases between the two ends. Regarding this clone: Its antigen is currently unknown.

Measured with immunoSEQ multiplex PCR; TCRdb has only the in-frame clones, and not every one. The table has roughly 77,000 clones, roughly 86% seen once; the top ten hold roughly 5%. Sequenced here: peripheral blood, sampled on day 0 of MenACWY control vaccination. The chain links TRBV11-3 to TRBJ2-2; D gene unclear. This clonotype was sampled from an adult in good health. This CDR3 reads CASSLGRPTGELFF. The CDR3, as DNA: TGTGCCAGCAGCTTAGGCCGACCGACCGGGGAGCTGTTTTTT.